One sample yielded the 5 T cell receptor beta chains listed below, sequenced in a study of shared clonotypes between healthy human individuals. Method: immunoSEQ multiplex PCR; TCRdb's copy keeps in-frame clones and lacks some. The sample carries roughly 1,800,000 clones, about 95% recorded once. Positively selected for CCR7, the CD45RO-negative cells used as naive CD8 cells excluded terminally differentiated effector memory CD45RA+ cells. Sequencing was done on a sample of naive CD8+ T cells sorted from blood. Receptors originate from a man between 18 and 35 years old in good health.

Worth noting for this clone: Other DNA sequences in this sample translate to the same CDR3. The J gene is TRBJ2-5, the V gene TRBV10-3; D is unresolved. The CDR3 covers 13 residues. Germline V gene lookup returns CDR1 ENHRY and CDR2 SYGVKD. Trimming removed 2 bases from V and 0 bases from J, with 4 bases in between. The CDR3 DNA is TGTGCCATCAGTGAGGAAAACCAAGAGACCCAGTACTTC. This codes for CAISEENQETQYF.

The chain couples TRBV4-3 to TRBJ2-7, with D possibly matching TRBD2 (5 bases). CDR3 length: 17 residues. Trimming shortened V by 2 bases and J by 1 base, and 18 bases separated the two germline ends. In germline, CDR1 is LGHNA, CDR2 YSLEER. CDR3 sequence: CASSQIRVDSVSYEQYF. CDR3 DNA sequence: TGCGCCAGCAGCCAAATTAGGGTGGACTCCGTGTCCTACGAGCAGTACTTC.

The chain recombines TRBV5-4 with TRBJ1-2; the match to TRBD1 covers 8 bases. CDR3 length: 15 residues. The germline V gene encodes CDR1 SGHNT and CDR2 YYREEE (reference sequence). Losses at the gene ends were 0 bases for V and 3 bases for J; bases not matched to a gene: 4. The CDR3 loop reads CASSLAEQGDYGYTF. The CDR3 DNA is TGTGCCAGCAGCTTGGCGGAACAGGGGGACTATGGCTACACCTTC.

This chain links TRBV5-1 with TRBJ2-7; perhaps TRBD1 as D (7 bases). The germline V gene has CDR1 SGHRS and CDR2 YFSETQ. V dropped 1 base and J dropped 4 bases, with 12 bases sitting between them. The length of the CDR3 is 14 residues. The CDR3 nucleotides are TGCGCCAGCAGCTTGACGTCAGGGGGGTACGAGCAGTACTTC. This gives the protein CASSLTSGGYEQYF.

The V and J genes are TRBV6-5 and TRBJ2-5; D unclear. Trimming took 6 bases from V and 3 from J, leaving 14 bases between them. Germline V CDR1 and CDR2: MNHEY, SVGAGI. The CDR3 is 14 amino acids. CDR3: CASREGQIEETQYF. Written as DNA, the CDR3 is TGTGCCAGCAGGGAAGGTCAGATTGAAGAGACCCAGTACTTC.